The 12 T cell receptor beta chains below come from one sample, sequenced in a study of high-grade serous ovarian cancer treatment subgroups. Tumor tissue was taken before any definitive surgery or chemotherapy was given. This table comes from immunoSEQ multiplex PCR, and its TCRdb copy is limited to in-frame clones, with some not included. The table includes roughly 12,000 clones, roughly 87% detected once. Sample: tumor tissue. The receptors were sampled from a human donor with high-grade serous ovarian cancer.

J is TRBJ2-4 and V is TRBV27; 8 nucleotides line up with TRBD1. Losses at the gene ends were 1 base for V and 0 bases for J; bases not matched to a gene: 2. This CDR3 is 16 amino acids long. Germline CDR1 is MNHEY and CDR2 is SMNVEV (reference sequence). CDR3 region: CASSLWTGRAKNIQYF. CDR3 coding DNA: TGTGCCAGCAGTTTATGGACAGGGAGAGCCAAAAACATTCAGTACTTC.

V is TRBV18 and J is TRBJ1-5; D is undetermined. This CDR3 is built from 14 residues. Deletions cut 3 bases from V and 3 bases from J, with 9 bases between. Germline loops: CDR1 KGHSH, CDR2 LQKENI. The CDR3 here is CASSPDGINQPQHF. The CDR3, as DNA: TGTGCCAGCTCACCGGACGGTATCAATCAGCCCCAGCATTTT.

This rearrangement joins TRBV6-6 to TRBJ2-7; a possible D gene is TRBD1 (6 bases). From germline, CDR1 is MNHNY and CDR2 SVGAGI (reference sequence). The V gene lost 6 bases and the J gene lost 2 bases, with 17 bases spanning the gap. The CDR3 covers 15 residues. DNA of the CDR3: TGTGCCAGCAGCTCTACAGGGAAGGGTCCCTACGAGCAGTACTTC. Translation: CASSSTGKGPYEQYF.

This chain uses TRBV29-1 with TRBJ2-5; possible D gene TRBD2, 6 bases. V was shortened by 2 bases and J by 4 bases, with 11 bases between the two germline ends. This CDR3 contains 13 residues. Germline values: CDR1 SQVTM, CDR2 ANQGSEA. In DNA form, the CDR3 reads TGCAGCGTTGAATCCGGACTACGAGAGACCCAGTACTTC. Its translation: CSVESGLRETQYF.

The V gene is TRBV30, the J gene TRBJ2-7, with D tentatively TRBD2 (6 bases). CDR1 and CDR2 (germline): GTSNPN, SVGIG (reference sequence). V was cut by 3 bases and J by 0 bases, with 12 bases left in between. This CDR3 spans 14 amino acids. The CDR3 DNA sequence: TGTGCCTGGAGCTCCGGACTACCCTCCTACGAGCAGTACTTC. Translation: CAWSSGLPSYEQYF.

V and J are TRBV11-2 and TRBJ2-7; 9 bases align to TRBD1. J gave up 3 bases and V 5 bases, and 8 bases lay outside the gene matches. Germline V CDR1 and CDR2: SGHAT, FQNNGV. This CDR3 comprises 15 residues. CDR3 in DNA: TGTGCCAGCAGCCATACCGGGACAGGGAACTACGAGCAGTACTTC. Protein: CASSHTGTGNYEQYF.

V and J are TRBV28 and TRBJ2-5; 10 bases align to TRBD2. Germline CDR1 reads MDHEN; CDR2 reads SYDVKM. The trim removed 5 bases at V and 4 bases at J, leaving 4 bases unmatched. The CDR3 covers 14 residues. The CDR3 DNA is TGTGCCAGCAGTCAAAGCGGGAGGGGAGAGACCCAGTACTTC. Its translation is CASSQSGRGETQYF.

The chain couples TRBV10-1 to TRBJ2-5, with D unresolved. This CDR3 comprises 14 residues. Germline V gene data show CDR1 as WNHNN and CDR2 as SYGVQD (reference sequence). With 1 base removed from V and 0 bases from J, the gap between germline ends came to 6 bases. The CDR3 protein is CASSELRNQETQYF. In nucleotides, the CDR3 is TGCGCCAGCAGTGAGTTGCGGAACCAAGAGACCCAGTACTTC.

V gene TRBV5-6 combines with J gene TRBJ1-2, with 7 nucleotides matching TRBD1. The CDR3 sequence is 13 residues long. The trim removed 1 base at V and 10 bases at J, leaving 7 bases unmatched. Looked up from germline, CDR1 is SGHDT and CDR2 is YYEEEE. This chain's CDR3 is CASSLSDRAAYTF. In nucleotides, the CDR3 is TGTGCCAGCAGCTTGAGTGACAGGGCAGCCTACACCTTC.

CDR3 sequence (DNA): TGCGCCAGCAACCCCGAGGGGACTAGCGGGAGCTCCTACAATGAGCAGTTCTTC. Its translation: CASNPEGTSGSSYNEQFF. This chain links TRBV10-2 with TRBJ2-1; 14 bases line up with TRBD2. Germline V gene data show CDR1 as WSHSY and CDR2 as SAAADI. There are 18 residues in the CDR3. Losses at the gene ends were 7 bases for V and 0 bases for J; bases not matched to a gene: 8.

This rearrangement joins TRBV5-1 to TRBJ2-7; D is uncertain. The CDR3 sequence is 15 residues long. CDR1 SGHRS and CDR2 YFSETQ come from the germline V gene. V was trimmed by 1 base and J by 3 bases, leaving 14 bases between them. The CDR3 nucleotides are TGCGCCAGCAGCTTGAGCCTAGAGCTGGACTACGAGCAGTACTTC. This translates into CASSLSLELDYEQYF.

The rearrangement joins TRBV10-2 to TRBJ2-7; D may correspond to TRBD1 or TRBD2 (6 bases each). Per germline, CDR1 WSHSY and CDR2 SAAADI. V was shortened by 2 bases and J by 4 bases, with 12 bases between the two germline ends. CDR3 length equals 14 residues. For the CDR3, the DNA is TGCGCCAGCAGTGAGCTAGGGGGAGGTTACGAGCAGTACTTC. This translates into CASSELGGGYEQYF.